This TCR beta chain is from a study of CD8 T cells in ankylosing spondylitis. Germline values: CDR1 MNHEY, CDR2 SVGEGT. This CDR3 region has 14 residues. V lost 2 bases and J lost 3, with 8 bases in between. TCRdb reanalysed the 5' RACE reads using MiXCR and keeps one entry per CDR3 protein. This table has hundreds of thousands of distinct CDR3 sequences, 10% to 15% appearing once. Whole-study results and caveats: Within ankylosing spondylitis blood, a TCR beta motif made up of roughly eight highly homologous variants appeared to be characteristic. As for the disease-linked clones, they showed a CD8+ phenotype and occurred at relatively low frequencies in peripheral blood.

A single count supports this clonotype. Its target is not known. This TCR was sampled from a male donor with ankylosing spondylitis. This rearrangement joins TRBV6-2 or TRBV6-3 to TRBJ1-5, with D possibly TRBD1 on 5 matching bases. Sample: blood, either unsorted or a sorted T cell fraction (not recorded which). CDR3 residues: CASSYQGFNQPQHF. CDR3 bases: TGTGCCAGCAGTTACCAGGGTTTCAATCAGCCCCAGCATTTT.